This T cell receptor (beta chain) was observed in a study of T-cell reconstitution after alpha-beta-depleted transplantation in children. With respect to this clonotype: Its antigen remains unidentified.

Whole-study results and caveats: Most T-cell counts and diversity one year after the transplant came from T cells that were newly produced.

The germline CDR1 and CDR2 sequences are SQVTM and ANQGSEA. V lost 6 bases to trimming and J lost 5 bases; unmatched junction nucleotides: 11. This CDR3 spans 14 amino acids. It was with unique molecular identifiers that the TCRbeta library was prepared. Each CDR3 protein gets one entry after TCRdb re-called the PCR reads with MiXCR. Of under 850,000 distinct CDR3 sequences in the sample, 13% were seen once. This sequence originates from a girl aged 2 to 9 with congenital amegakaryocytic thrombocytopenia, due to receive a stem cell transplant. The specimen comprised PBMCs, sampled before TCRalphabeta/CD19-depleted stem cell transplant. The V gene is TRBV29-1, the J gene TRBJ2-7, with 9 bases fitting TRBD1. The DNA for the CDR3 is TGCAGCGTGGATTTGCAGGGGACAGGGAACGAGCAGTACTTC. Translated, it gives CSVDLQGTGNEQYF.